This T cell receptor beta chain emerged from a study of blood T cell repertoires in COVID-19. Turning to the study itself: PBMCs, B-cell-depleted T cells, or T cells were the source of the cDNA or gDNA that made up the material.

V dropped 0 bases and J dropped 5 bases, with 11 bases sitting between them. Germline V CDR1 and CDR2: SGHRS, YFSETQ. This CDR3 has 14 residues. The Seattle patients joined while their infection was active and were tracked longitudinally afterward. Original handling: The authors estimated nucleated cell counts from reference gene primer amplification. This table comes from immunoSEQ multiplex PCR, and its TCRdb copy is limited to in-frame clones, with some not included. That table is the source of V, J and clone size, and D and trimming were worked out from the DNA. The table shows roughly 480,000 clones, with 80% to 90% occurring only once.

Sequencing was done on a sample of peripheral blood. The receptor's source is a man younger than 35 with COVID-19, enrolled during active disease. This chain joins TRBV5-1 and TRBJ2-5, with D tentatively TRBD1 (5 bases). CDR3: CASSLGQGMETQYF. CDR3 DNA: TGCGCCAGCAGCTTGGGGCAGGGAATGGAGACCCAGTACTTC.